This entry concerns a single T cell receptor beta chain. The data derive from a study of CD8 T cells in Susac syndrome. With random hexamers, 0.5 to 1 ug RNA was reverse transcribed. Each CDR3 protein is one row after TCRdb ran MiXCR on the immunoSEQ multiplex PCR reads. The sample holds some 300,000 distinct CDR3 sequences, 70% to 90% seen once. The length of the CDR3 is 17 residues. Germline assignment: CDR1 SGHNT and CDR2 YYREEE (reference sequence). The ends lost 0 bases at V and 9 bases at J; junction bases unmatched: 11. Sequencing used CD8+ T cells from PBMCs. This sequence was found in a human donor with multiple sclerosis. This chain joins TRBV5-4 and TRBJ1-6; 8 bases fit TRBD1. For the CDR3, the DNA is TGTGCCAGCAGCTTGGCATTTGGGCAGGGGGCCCGTTCACCCCTCCACTTT. Residues: CASSLAFGQGARSPLHF.